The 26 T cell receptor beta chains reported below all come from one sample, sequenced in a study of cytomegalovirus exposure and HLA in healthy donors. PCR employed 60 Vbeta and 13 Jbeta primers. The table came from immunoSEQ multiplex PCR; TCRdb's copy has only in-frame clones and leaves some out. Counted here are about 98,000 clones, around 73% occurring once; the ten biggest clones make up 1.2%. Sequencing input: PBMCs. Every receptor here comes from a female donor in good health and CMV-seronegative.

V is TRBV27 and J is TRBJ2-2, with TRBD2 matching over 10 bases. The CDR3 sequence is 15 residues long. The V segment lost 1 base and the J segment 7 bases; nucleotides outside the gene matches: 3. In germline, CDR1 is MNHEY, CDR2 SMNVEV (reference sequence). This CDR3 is CASSLWGLAIGELFF. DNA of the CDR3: TGTGCCAGCAGTTTATGGGGACTAGCGATCGGGGAGCTGTTTTTT.

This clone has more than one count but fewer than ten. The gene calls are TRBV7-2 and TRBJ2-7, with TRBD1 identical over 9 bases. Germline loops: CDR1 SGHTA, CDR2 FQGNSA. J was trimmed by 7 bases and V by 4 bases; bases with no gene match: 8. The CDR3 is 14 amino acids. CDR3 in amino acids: CASSSGTGIGEQYF. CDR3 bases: TGTGCCAGCAGCTCCGGGACAGGGATTGGGGAGCAGTACTTC.

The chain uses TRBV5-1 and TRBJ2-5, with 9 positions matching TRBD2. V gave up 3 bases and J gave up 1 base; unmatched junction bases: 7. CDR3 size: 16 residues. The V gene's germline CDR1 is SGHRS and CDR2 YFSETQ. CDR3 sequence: CASSWIGLASQETQYF. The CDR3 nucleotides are TGCGCCAGCAGCTGGATCGGACTAGCGTCCCAAGAGACCCAGTACTTC.

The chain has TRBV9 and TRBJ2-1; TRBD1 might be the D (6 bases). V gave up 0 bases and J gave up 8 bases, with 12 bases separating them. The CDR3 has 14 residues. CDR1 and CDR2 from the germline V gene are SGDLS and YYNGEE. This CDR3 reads CASSVGGPTYEQFF. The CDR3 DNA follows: TGTGCCAGCAGCGTAGGGGGGCCGACGTATGAGCAGTTCTTC.

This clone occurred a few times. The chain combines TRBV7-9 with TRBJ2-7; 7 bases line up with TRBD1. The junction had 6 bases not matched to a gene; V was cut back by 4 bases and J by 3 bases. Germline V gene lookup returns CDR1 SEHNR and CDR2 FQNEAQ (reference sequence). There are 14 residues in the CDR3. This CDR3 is CASSSQGGSYEQYF. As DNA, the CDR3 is TGTGCCAGCAGCTCCCAAGGGGGCAGCTACGAGCAGTACTTC.

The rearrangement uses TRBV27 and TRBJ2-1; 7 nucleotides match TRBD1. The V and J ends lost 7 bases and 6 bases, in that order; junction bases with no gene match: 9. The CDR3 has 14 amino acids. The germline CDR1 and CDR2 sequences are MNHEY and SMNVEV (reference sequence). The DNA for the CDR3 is TGTGCCAGCACGTCGCAGGGGGAGTTCAATGAGCAGTTCTTC. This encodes CASTSQGEFNEQFF.

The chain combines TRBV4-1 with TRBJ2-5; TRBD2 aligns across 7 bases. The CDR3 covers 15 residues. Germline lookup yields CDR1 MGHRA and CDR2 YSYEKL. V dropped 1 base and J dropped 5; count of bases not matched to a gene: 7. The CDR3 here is CASSQVELAAETQYF. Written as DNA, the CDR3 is TGCGCCAGCAGCCAAGTAGAGCTAGCGGCGGAGACCCAGTACTTC.

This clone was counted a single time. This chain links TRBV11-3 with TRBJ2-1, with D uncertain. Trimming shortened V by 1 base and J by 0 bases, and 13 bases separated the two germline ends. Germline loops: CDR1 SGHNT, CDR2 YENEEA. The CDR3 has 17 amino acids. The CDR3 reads CASSLVSGRDSYNEQFF. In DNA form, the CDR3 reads TGTGCCAGCAGCTTAGTGAGTGGTCGTGACTCCTACAATGAGCAGTTCTTC.

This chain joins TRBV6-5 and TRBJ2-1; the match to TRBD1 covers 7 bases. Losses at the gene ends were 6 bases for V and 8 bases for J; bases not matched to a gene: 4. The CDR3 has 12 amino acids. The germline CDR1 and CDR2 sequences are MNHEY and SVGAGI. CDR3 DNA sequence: TGTGCCAGCAGGAGCCAGGGGGATGAGCAGTTCTTC. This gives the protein CASRSQGDEQFF.

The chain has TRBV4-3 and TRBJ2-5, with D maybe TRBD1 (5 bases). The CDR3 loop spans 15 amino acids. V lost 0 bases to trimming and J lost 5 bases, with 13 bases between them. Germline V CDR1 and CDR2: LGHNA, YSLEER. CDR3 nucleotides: TGCGCCAGCAGCCAAGAGTGGGGAAAGGGGGAGACCCAGTACTTC. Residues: CASSQEWGKGETQYF.

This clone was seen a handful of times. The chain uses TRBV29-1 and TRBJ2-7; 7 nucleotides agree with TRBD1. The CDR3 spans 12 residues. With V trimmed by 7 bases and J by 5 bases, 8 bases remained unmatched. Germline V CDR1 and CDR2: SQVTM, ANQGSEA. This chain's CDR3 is CSAATGVNEQYF. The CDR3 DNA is TGCAGCGCAGCTACAGGGGTGAACGAGCAGTACTTC.

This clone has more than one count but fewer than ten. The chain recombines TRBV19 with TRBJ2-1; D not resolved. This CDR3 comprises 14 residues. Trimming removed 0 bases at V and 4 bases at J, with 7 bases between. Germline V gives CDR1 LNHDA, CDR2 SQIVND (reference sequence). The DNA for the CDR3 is TGTGCCAGTAGTATAGATCCCTATTACAATGAGCAGTTCTTC. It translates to CASSIDPYYNEQFF.

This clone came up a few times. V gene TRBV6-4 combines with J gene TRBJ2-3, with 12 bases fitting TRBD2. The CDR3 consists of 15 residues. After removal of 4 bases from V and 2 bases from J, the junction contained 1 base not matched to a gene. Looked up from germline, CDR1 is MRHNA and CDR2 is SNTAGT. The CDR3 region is CASSASGGATDTQYF. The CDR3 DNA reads TGTGCCAGCAGTGCTAGCGGGGGGGCCACAGATACGCAGTATTTT.

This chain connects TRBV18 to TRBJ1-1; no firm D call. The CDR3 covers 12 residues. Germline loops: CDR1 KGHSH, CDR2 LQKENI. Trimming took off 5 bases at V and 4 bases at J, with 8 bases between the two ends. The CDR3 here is CASSNSGTEAFF. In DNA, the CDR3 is TGTGCCAGCTCAAACAGTGGCACTGAAGCTTTCTTT.

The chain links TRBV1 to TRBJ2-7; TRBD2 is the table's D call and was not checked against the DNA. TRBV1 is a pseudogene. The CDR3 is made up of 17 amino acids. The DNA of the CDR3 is TGCATCAGCAGCCAACCCCGTTCGGGGGGGAACTCCTACGAGCAGTACTTC. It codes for CISSQPRSGGNSYEQYF.

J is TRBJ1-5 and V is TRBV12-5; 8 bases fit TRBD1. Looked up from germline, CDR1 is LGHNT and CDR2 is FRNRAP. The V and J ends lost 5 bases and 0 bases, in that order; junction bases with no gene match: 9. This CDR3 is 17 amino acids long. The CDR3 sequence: CASGKRTGLNSNQPQHF. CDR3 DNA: TGTGCTAGTGGTAAGCGGACAGGGTTGAATAGCAATCAGCCCCAGCATTTT.

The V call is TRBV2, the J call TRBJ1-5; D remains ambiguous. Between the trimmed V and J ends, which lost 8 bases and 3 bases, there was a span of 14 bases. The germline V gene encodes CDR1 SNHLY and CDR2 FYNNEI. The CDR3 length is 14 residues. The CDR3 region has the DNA TGTGCCAGCGGAGGCGGAATAGACAATCAGCCCCAGCATTTT. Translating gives CASGGGIDNQPQHF.

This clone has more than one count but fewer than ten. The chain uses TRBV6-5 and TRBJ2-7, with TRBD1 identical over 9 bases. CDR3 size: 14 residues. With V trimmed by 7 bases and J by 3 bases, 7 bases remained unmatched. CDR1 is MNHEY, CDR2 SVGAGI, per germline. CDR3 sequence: CASNPGQGHYEQYF. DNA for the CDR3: TGTGCCAGCAACCCGGGACAGGGCCACTACGAGCAGTACTTC.

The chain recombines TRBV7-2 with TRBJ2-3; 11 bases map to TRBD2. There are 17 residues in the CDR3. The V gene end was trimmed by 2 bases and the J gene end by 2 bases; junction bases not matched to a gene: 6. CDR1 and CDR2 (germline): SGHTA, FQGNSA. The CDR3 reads CASSLRRLAGYTDTQYF. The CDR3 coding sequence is TGTGCCAGCAGCTTACGACGACTAGCGGGGTACACAGATACGCAGTATTTT.

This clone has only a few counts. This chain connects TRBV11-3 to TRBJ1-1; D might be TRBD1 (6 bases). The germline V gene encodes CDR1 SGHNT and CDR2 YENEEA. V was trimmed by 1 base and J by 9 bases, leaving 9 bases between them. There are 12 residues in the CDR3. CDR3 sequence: CASSLGQGKAFF. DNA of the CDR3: TGTGCCAGCAGCTTAGGGCAGGGGAAAGCTTTCTTT. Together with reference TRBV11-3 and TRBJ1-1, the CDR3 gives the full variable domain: EAGVVQSPRYKIIEKKQPVAFWCNPISGHNTLYWYLQNLGQGPELLIRYENEEAVDDSQLPKDRFSAERLKGVDSTLKIQPAELGDSAVYLCASSLGQGKAFFGQGTRLTVV.

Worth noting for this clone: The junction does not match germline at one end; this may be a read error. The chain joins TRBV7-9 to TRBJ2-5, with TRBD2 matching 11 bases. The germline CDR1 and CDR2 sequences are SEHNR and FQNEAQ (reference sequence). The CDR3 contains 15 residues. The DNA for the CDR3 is TGTGCCAGCAGCGTAGCGGGAGGGCGGAGGGAGACCCAGTACTTC. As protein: CASSVAGGRRETQYF.

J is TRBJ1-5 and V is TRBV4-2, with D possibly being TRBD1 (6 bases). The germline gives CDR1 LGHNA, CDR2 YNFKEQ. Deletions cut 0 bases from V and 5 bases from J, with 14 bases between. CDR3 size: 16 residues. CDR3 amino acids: CASSQDRGRGHQPQHF. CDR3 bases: TGTGCCAGCAGCCAAGATCGGGGCAGGGGTCATCAGCCCCAGCATTTT.

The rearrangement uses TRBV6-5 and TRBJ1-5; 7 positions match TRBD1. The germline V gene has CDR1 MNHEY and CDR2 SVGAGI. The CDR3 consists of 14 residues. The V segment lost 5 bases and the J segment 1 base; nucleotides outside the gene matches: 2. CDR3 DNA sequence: TGTGCCAGCAGTGCAGGGGGGAGCAATCAGCCCCAGCATTTT. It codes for CASSAGGSNQPQHF.

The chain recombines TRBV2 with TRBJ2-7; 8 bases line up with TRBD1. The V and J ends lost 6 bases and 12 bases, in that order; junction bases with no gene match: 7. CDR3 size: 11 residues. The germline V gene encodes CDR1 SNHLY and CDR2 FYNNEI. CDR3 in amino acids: CASRGNRGVYF. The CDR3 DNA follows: TGTGCCAGCAGGGGGAACAGGGGGGTGTACTTC. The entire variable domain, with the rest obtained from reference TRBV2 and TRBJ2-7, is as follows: EPEVTQTPSHQVTQMGQEVILRCVPISNHLYFYWYRQILGQKVEFLVSFYNNEISEKSEIFDDQFSVERPDGSNFTLKIRSTKLEDSAMYFCASRGNRGVYFGPGTRLTVT.

This CDR3 reads CAWSSGGWGGELFF. The CDR3 bases are TGTGCCTGGAGTAGCGGTGGATGGGGCGGGGAGCTGTTTTTT. This chain connects TRBV30 to TRBJ2-2; a possible D gene is TRBD2 (5 bases). Deletions cut 2 bases from V and 7 bases from J, with 14 bases between. The germline V gene encodes CDR1 GTSNPN and CDR2 SVGIG (reference sequence). The CDR3 has 14 amino acids.

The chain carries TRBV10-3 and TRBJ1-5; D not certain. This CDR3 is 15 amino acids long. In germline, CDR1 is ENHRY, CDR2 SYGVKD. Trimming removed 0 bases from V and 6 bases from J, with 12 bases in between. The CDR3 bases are TGTGCCATCAGTGAGTCGGATGGGAGGTCTCAGCCCCAGCATTTT. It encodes CAISESDGRSQPQHF.